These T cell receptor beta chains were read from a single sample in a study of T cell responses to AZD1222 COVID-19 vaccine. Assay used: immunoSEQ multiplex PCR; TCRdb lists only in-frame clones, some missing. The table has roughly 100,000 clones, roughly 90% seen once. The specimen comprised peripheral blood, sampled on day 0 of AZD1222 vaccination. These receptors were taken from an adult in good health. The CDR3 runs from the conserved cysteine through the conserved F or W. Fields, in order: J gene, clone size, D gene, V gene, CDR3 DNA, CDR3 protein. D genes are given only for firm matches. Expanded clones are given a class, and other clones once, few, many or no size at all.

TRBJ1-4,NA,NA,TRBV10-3,TGTGCCATCAGCCGGGACTTAAATGAAAAACTGTTTTTT,CAISRDLNEKLFF
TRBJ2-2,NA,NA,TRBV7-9,TGTGCCAGCAGCTCCCCCCTCAGGGCACAGAACACCGGGGAGCTGTTTTTT,CASSSPLRAQNTGELFF
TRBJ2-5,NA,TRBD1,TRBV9,TGTGCCAGCAGCGTCGGACAGGGGAGACCTCAAGAGACCCAGTACTTC,CASSVGQGRPQETQYF
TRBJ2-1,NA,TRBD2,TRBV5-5,TGTGCCAGCAGCTTGTGGCTAGCGGGGGGCCGACTCTACAATGAGCAGTTCTTC,CASSLWLAGGRLYNEQFF
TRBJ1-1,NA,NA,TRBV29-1,TGCAGCGGGAGAGGCACTGAAGCTTTCTTT,CSGRGTEAFF
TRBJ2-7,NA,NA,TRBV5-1,TGCGCCAGCAGCTTGGCGGATCAGGCCTACGAGCAGTACTTC,CASSLADQAYEQYF
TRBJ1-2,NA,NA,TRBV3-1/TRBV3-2,TGTGCCAGCAGCCAAGGGGGACGCGGCTACACCTTC,CASSQGGRGYTF
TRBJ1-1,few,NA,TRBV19,TGTGCCAGTAGCGATAATCTGGAGAACACTGAAGCTTTCTTT,CASSDNLENTEAFF
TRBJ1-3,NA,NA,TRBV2,TGTGCCAGCAGTGAAGCGGGGTTAGGGGGAAACACCATATATTTT,CASSEAGLGGNTIYF
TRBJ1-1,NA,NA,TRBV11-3,TGTGCCAGCAGCCGGACACCGAACACTGAAGCTTTCTTT,CASSRTPNTEAFF
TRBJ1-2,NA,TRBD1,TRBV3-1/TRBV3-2,TGTGCCAGCAGCCAAGGGCGGACAGGGGGTTGGGGCTACACCTTC,CASSQGRTGGWGYTF
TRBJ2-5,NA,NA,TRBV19,TGTGCCAGTAGCACAGGGTTTCGGGAGACCCAGTACTTC,CASSTGFRETQYF
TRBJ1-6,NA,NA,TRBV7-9,TGTGCCAGCAGCTTACAGGGTTTGAATTCACCCCTCCACTTT,CASSLQGLNSPLHF
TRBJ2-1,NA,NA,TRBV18,TGTGCCAGCTCACCGACTCGCACCTACAATGAGCAGTTCTTC,CASSPTRTYNEQFF
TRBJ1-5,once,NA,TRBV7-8,TGTGCCAGCAGCGCCACCGGGAAGGTGGGGGTTTATAGCAATCAGCCCCAGCATTTT,CASSATGKVGVYSNQPQHF
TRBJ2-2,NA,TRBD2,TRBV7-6,TGTGCCAGCAGCTCAAACGGACGGGGGGGCCGAACCGGGGAGCTGTTTTTT,CASSSNGRGGRTGELFF
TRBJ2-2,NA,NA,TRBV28,TGTGCCAGCAGTTTAGAGATCACGAACACCGGGGAGCTGTTTTTT,CASSLEITNTGELFF
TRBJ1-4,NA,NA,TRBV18,TGTGCCAGCTCCCTCATGCAGACAGGAAGTAATGAAAAACTGTTTTTT,CASSLMQTGSNEKLFF
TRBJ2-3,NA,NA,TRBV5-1,TGCGCCAGCAGCTTGGCCTTAACCGGTACGCAGTATTTT,CASSLALTGTQYF
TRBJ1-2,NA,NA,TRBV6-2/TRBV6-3,TGTGCCAGCAGTTACGGGGCAGGCCATGGCTACACCTTC,CASSYGAGHGYTF
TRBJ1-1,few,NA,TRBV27,TGTGCCAGCAGTTTAGTGGGGGGGTTGAACACTGAAGCTTTCTTT,CASSLVGGLNTEAFF
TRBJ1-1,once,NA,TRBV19,TGTGCCAGTAGAAATAGGGAAGAGGGGATTGGCGCTGAAGCTTTCTTT,CASRNREEGIGAEAFF
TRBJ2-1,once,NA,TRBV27,TGTGCCAGCAGTTCACGCACCGGGACTCGGAATGAGCAGTTCTTC,CASSSRTGTRNEQFF
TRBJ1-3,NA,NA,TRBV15,TGTGCCACCAGCAGAGACGGCCAGAAAACTCGAAAAATCTCTGGAAACACCATATATTTT,CATSRDGQKTRKISGNTIYF
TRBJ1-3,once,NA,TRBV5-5,TGTGCCAGCAGCTGGACTGGAAACACCATATATTTT,CASSWTGNTIYF
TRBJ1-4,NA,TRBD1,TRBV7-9,TGTGCCAGCAGCCGGGGACAGCTGGTGGGAAATGAAAAACTGTTTTTT,CASSRGQLVGNEKLFF
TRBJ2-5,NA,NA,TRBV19,TGTGCCAGTAGTATGACAGGAGGAGAGACCCAGTACTTC,CASSMTGGETQYF
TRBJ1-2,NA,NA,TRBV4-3,TGCGCCAGCAGCCAAGACTGGAACAGTCAGGATGCCTACACCTTC,CASSQDWNSQDAYTF
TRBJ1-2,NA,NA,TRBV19,TGTGCCAGTAGTAGGGCAATATCTTCGAACTATGGCTACACCTTC,CASSRAISSNYGYTF
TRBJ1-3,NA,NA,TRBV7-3,TGTGCCAGCAGCTTAAATCCTGGAAACACCATATATTTT,CASSLNPGNTIYF
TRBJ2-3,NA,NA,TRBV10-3,TGTGCCATCAGTGGCCGAGGCGCGGCTAGCACAGATACGCAGTATTTT,CAISGRGAASTDTQYF
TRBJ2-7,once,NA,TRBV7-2,TGTGCCAGCAGCTTTACAGGCTCCTACGAGCAGTACTTC,CASSFTGSYEQYF
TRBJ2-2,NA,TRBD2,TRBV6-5,TGTGCCAGCCACAAACTAGCGGGAGCCACCGGGGAGCTGTTTTTT,CASHKLAGATGELFF
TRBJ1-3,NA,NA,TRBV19,TGTGCCAGTAGTATAGTAACAGCTGGAAACACCATATATTTT,CASSIVTAGNTIYF
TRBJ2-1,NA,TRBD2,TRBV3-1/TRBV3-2,TGTGCCAGCAGCTATGACCTCGGACTAGCGGGAGGTAATGAGCAGTTCTTC,CASSYDLGLAGGNEQFF
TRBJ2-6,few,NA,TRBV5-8,TGTGCCAGCAGCTTGAGGATCCCCGGGGCCAACGTCCTGACTTTC,CASSLRIPGANVLTF
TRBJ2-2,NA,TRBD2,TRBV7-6,TGTGCCAGCAGCTTAGCGGGAGGGCCTCCCGGGGAGCTGTTTTTT,CASSLAGGPPGELFF
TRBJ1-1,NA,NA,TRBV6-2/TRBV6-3,TGTGCCAGCAGTTTAGGGTGGGGGGTATTGACTGAAGCTTTCTTT,CASSLGWGVLTEAFF